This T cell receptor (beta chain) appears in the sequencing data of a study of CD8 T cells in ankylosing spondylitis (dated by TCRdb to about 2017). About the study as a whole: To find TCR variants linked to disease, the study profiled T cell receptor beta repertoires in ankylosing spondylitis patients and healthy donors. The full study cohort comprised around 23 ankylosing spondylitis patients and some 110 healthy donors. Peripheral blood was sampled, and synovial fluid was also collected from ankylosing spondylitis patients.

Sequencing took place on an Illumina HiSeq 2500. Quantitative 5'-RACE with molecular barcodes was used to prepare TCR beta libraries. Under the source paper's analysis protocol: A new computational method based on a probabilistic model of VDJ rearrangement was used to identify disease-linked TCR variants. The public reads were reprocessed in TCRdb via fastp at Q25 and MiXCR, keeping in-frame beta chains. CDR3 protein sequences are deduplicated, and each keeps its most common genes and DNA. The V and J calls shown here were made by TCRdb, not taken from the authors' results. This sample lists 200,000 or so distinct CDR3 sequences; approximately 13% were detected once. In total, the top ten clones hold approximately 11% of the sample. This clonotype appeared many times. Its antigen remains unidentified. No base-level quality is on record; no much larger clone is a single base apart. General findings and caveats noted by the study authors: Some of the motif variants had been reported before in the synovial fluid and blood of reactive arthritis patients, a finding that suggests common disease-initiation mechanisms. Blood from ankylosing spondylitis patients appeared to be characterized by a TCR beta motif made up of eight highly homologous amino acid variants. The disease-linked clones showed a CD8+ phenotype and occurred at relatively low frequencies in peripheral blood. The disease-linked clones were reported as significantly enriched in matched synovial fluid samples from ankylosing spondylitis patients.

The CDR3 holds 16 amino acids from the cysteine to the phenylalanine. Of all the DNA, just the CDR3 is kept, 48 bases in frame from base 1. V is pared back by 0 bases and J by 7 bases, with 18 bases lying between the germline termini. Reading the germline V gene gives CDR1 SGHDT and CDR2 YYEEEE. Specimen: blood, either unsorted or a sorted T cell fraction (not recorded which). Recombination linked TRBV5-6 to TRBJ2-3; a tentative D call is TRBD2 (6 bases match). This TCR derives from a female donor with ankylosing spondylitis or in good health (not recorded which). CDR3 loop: CASSLEDGREINTQYF. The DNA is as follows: TGTGCCAGCAGCTTGGAGGACGGCCGGGAGATCAATACGCAGTATTTT.